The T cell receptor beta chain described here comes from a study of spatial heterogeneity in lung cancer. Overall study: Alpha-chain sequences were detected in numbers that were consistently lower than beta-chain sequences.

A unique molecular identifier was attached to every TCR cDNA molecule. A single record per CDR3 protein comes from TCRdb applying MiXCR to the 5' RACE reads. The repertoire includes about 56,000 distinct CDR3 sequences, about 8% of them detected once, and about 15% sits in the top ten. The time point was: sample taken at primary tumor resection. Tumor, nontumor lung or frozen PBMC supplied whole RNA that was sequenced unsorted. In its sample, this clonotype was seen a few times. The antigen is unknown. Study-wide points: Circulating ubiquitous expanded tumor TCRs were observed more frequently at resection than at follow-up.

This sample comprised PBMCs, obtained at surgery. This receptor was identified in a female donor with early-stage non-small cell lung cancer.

CDR3 coding DNA: TGTGCCATCAGTGAGTCAGGGGACAGGGGCCTTTTTGGCTACACCTTC. Translated, it gives CAISESGDRGLFGYTF. The chain carries TRBV10-3 and TRBJ1-2, with 10 bases identical to TRBD1. Germline CDR1 ENHRY, CDR2 SYGVKD. V shed 0 bases, J shed 7 bases, and the junction held 8 bases outside the gene matches. This CDR3 is 16 amino acids long.